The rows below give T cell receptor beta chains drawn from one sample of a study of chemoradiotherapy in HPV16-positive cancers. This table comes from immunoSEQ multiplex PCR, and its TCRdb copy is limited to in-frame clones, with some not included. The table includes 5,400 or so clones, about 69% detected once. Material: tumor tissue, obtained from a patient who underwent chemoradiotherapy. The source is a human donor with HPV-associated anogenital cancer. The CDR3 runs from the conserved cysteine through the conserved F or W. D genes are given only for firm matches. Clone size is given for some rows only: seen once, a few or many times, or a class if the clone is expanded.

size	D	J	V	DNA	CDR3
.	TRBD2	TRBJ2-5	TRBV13	TGTGCCAGCAGCTACACCGAGGGACTAGCGGGAGTACAAGGAGAGACCCAGTACTTC	CASSYTEGLAGVQGETQYF
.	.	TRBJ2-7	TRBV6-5	TGTGCCAGCAGTAACCGGGGACACGTCTACGAGCAGTACTTC	CASSNRGHVYEQYF
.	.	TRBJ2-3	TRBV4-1	TGCGCCAGCAGCTCCCCACCCCCAGCGGTTGCAGATACGCAGTATTTT	CASSSPPPAVADTQYF
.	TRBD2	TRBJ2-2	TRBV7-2	TGTGCCAGCAGCTTAAAGCGGGAGATCACCGGGGAGCTGTTTTTT	CASSLKREITGELFF
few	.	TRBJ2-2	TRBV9	TGTGCCAGCAGTTACTCATCGGACACCCCGAACACCGGGGAGCTGTTTTTT	CASSYSSDTPNTGELFF
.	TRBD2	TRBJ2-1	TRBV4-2	TGTGCCAGCAGCCACAACCTAGCGGGAGGAAATGAGCAGTTCTTC	CASSHNLAGGNEQFF
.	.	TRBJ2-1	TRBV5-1	TGCGCCAGCAGCTTTCAGGAACACTACAATGAGCAGTTCTTC	CASSFQEHYNEQFF
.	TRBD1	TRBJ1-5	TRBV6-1	TGTGCCAGCAGGGGCGGGACAGTATCCGGGGGAGCCCAGCATTTT	CASRGGTVSGGAQHF
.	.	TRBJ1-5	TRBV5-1	TGCGCCAGCAGCCCCGAAGGAGGGGACAATCAGCCCCAGCATTTT	CASSPEGGDNQPQHF
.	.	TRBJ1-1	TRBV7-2	TGTGCCAGCAGCCCCAACAGGGCGAACACTGAAGCTTTCTTT	CASSPNRANTEAFF